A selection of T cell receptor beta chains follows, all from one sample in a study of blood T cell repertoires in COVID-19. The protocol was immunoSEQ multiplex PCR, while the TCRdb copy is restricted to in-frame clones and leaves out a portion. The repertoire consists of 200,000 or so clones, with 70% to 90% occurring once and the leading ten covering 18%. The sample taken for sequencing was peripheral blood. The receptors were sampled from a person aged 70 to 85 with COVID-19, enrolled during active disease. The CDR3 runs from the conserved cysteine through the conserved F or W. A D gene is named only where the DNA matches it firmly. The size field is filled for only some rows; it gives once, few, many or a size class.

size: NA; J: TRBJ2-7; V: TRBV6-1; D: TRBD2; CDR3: CASSEREGPYEQYF; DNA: TGTGCCAGCAGTGAGCGGGAGGGACCCTACGAGCAGTACTTC
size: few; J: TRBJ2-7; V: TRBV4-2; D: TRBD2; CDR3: CASSSGGGGYEQYF; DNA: TGTGCCAGCAGCTCGGGCGGGGGAGGCTACGAGCAGTACTTC
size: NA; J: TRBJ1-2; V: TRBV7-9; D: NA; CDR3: CASSLVDSSGYGYTF; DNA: TGTGCCAGCAGCTTAGTAGACAGCTCCGGCTATGGCTACACCTTC
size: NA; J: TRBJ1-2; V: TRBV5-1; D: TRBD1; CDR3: CASSPQPGTVYGYTF; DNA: TGCGCCAGCAGCCCCCAACCCGGGACAGTCTATGGCTACACCTTC
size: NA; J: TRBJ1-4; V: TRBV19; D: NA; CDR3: CASSINGGGPTTNEKLFF; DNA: TGTGCCAGTAGTATCAACGGCGGGGGGCCGACAACTAATGAAAAACTGTTTTTT
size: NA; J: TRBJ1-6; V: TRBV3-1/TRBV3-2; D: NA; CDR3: CASSQDLLTPLHF; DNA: TGTGCCAGCAGCCAAGATCTGCTAACACCCCTCCACTTT
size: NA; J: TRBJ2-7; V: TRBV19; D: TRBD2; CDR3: CASSMTSGDHEQYF; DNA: TGTGCCAGTAGTATGACTAGCGGGGACCACGAGCAGTACTTC
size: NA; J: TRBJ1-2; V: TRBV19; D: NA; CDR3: CASRLTWGANYGYTF; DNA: TGTGCCAGTAGGCTAACTTGGGGAGCTAACTATGGCTACACCTTC
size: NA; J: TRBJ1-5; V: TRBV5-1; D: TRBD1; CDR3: CASSSGQGSQPQHF; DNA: TGCGCCAGCAGCTCGGGACAGGGCAGTCAGCCCCAGCATTTT
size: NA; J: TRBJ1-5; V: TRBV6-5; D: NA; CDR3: CASSLGSNSNQPQHF; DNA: TGTGCCAGCAGCCTTGGCAGTAATAGCAATCAGCCCCAGCATTTT
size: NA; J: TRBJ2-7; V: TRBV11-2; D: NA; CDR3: CASSLAVSRPPYEQYF; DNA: TGTGCCAGCAGCTTAGCGGTCTCCCGTCCCCCTTACGAGCAGTACTTC